These T cell receptor beta chains were read from a single sample in a study of control samples from healthy donors and cancer patients. Sequenced by immunoSEQ multiplex PCR; TCRdb stores in-frame clones only, minus some. The data hold about 160,000 clones, with roughly 89% observed a single time. The material sequenced was blood. These receptor sequences come from a man aged 25-45 years in good health. The CDR3 runs from the conserved cysteine through the conserved F or W. A D gene is named only where the DNA matches it firmly. Clone sizes are given selectively: once, few, many, or a class where the clone is expanded.

13,NA,TRBV12-3/TRBV12-4,TRBD2,TRBJ2-5,TGTGCCGGATCGGGGGGGCCGGATGAGACCCAGTACTTC,CAGSGGPDETQYF
13,NA,TRBV19,NA,TRBJ1-5,TGTGCCAGTAGCGACAGGTCAGATCAGCCCCAGCATTTT,CASSDRSDQPQHF
14,NA,TRBV27,NA,TRBJ1-6,TGTGCCAGCAGTTTGCAGGGGAACGGTTCACCCCTCCACTTT,CASSLQGNGSPLHF
13,NA,TRBV7-9,NA,TRBJ2-1,TGTGCCAGCAGCCGGGACTCCCTATGGGAGCAGTTCTTC,CASSRDSLWEQFF
13,NA,TRBV19,NA,TRBJ1-5,TGTGCCAGTAGTATCTTGGAAGATCAGCCCCAGCATTTT,CASSILEDQPQHF
16,NA,TRBV7-2,TRBD2,TRBJ2-3,TGTGCCAGCAGCTCGGTGACTAGCGGGGGGACAGATACGCAGTATTTT,CASSSVTSGGTDTQYF
15,NA,TRBV27,TRBD1,TRBJ2-3,TGTGCCAGCAGTACCTACCGACAGGGAACAGATACGCAGTATTTT,CASSTYRQGTDTQYF
12,NA,TRBV7-2,NA,TRBJ2-3,TGTGCCAGCAGCCCTGGGCAGGATACGCAGTATTTT,CASSPGQDTQYF
13,NA,TRBV3-1/TRBV3-2,TRBD2,TRBJ2-1,TGTGCCAGCAGCCAATCCAGCGGGACTGAGCAGTTCTTC,CASSQSSGTEQFF
16,once,TRBV5-6,NA,TRBJ1-6,TGTGCCAGCAGCATTGAAAGAGGGCAATTTCGGTCACCCCTCCACTTT,CASSIERGQFRSPLHF
13,few,TRBV7-2,NA,TRBJ1-6,TGTGCCAGCAGCTTAGCTGGACCTTCACCCCTCCACTTT,CASSLAGPSPLHF
14,NA,TRBV3-1/TRBV3-2,TRBD1,TRBJ2-3,TGTGCCAGCAGCCAAGATATGGACAGGGGGCGGCAGTATTTT,CASSQDMDRGRQYF
17,NA,TRBV9,TRBD1,TRBJ2-1,TGTGCCAGCAGCGTAGTCGAGACAGGGACGTCCTACAATGAGCAGTTCTTC,CASSVVETGTSYNEQFF
14,once,TRBV27,NA,TRBJ2-1,TGTGCCAGCAGTTTAAATAAGGGGTACAATGAGCAGTTCTTC,CASSLNKGYNEQFF
16,once,TRBV7-3,NA,TRBJ2-1,TGTGCCAGCAGCCCCGTTTTGTCAGGGAAGGTGGATGAGCAGTTCTTC,CASSPVLSGKVDEQFF
14,NA,TRBV28,TRBD1,TRBJ1-5,TGTGCCAGCAGTCGACAGGGGATCAATCAGCCCCAGCATTTT,CASSRQGINQPQHF
14,NA,TRBV11-2,NA,TRBJ2-3,TGTGCCAGCAGCCCCCAGGGAAGCACAGATACGCAGTATTTT,CASSPQGSTDTQYF
11,NA,TRBV29-1,TRBD1,TRBJ1-2,TGCAGCGCTGACAGGGGGGGTGGCTACACCTTC,CSADRGGGYTF
18,NA,TRBV21-1,NA,TRBJ1-1,TGTGCCAGCAGCCCTGCCCAACAGGGGGCGAGGCGGAACACTGAAGCTTTCTTT,CASSPAQQGARRNTEAFF
18,NA,TRBV5-8,NA,TRBJ1-2,TGTGCCAGCAGCTCCGGGACGGGGCTGACAACCTCTGACTATGGCTACACCTTC,CASSSGTGLTTSDYGYTF
15,NA,TRBV7-8,TRBD1,TRBJ1-4,TGTGCCAGCAGCTTAAACACAGGGGTCGCAGAAAAACTGTTTTTT,CASSLNTGVAEKLFF
16,NA,TRBV11-3,NA,TRBJ2-7,TGTGCCAGCAGCTGTATTATGGCCAGGGGATCCTACGAGCAGTACTTC,CASSCIMARGSYEQYF
17,NA,TRBV7-8,TRBD1,TRBJ1-1,TGTGCCAGCAGCTCGCAAGCCGGGGACAGGGGTACGTTTGGAGCTTTCTTT,CASSSQAGDRGTFGAFF
14,NA,TRBV5-1,TRBD2,TRBJ2-1,TGCGCCAGCAGCGCCGGGGGGGCCTACAATGAGCAGTTCTTC,CASSAGGAYNEQFF
17,NA,TRBV14,NA,TRBJ2-5,TGTGCCAGCAGCCAAGACCCTAGGAGCCGGGAGCCAGAGACCCAGTACTTC,CASSQDPRSREPETQYF
14,NA,TRBV9,NA,TRBJ1-4,TGTGCCAGCAGCGTAGGGACAGAGAATGAAAAACTGTTTTTT,CASSVGTENEKLFF
14,NA,TRBV15,NA,TRBJ2-2,TGTGCCACCAGCAGAGATGCGGGGCAGGGGGAGCTGTTTTTT,CATSRDAGQGELFF
17,NA,TRBV5-8,TRBD1,TRBJ1-5,TGTGCCAGCAGCTTGGGGCGGACAGGGCGTTGGGATCAGCCCCAGCATTTT,CASSLGRTGRWDQPQHF
16,NA,TRBV21-1,NA,TRBJ2-1,TGTGCCAGCAGCAAACTAGACAGGGCCCCTTACAATGAGCAGTTCTTC,CASSKLDRAPYNEQFF
16,NA,TRBV7-9,NA,TRBJ1-1,TGTGCCAGCAGCCTAGACTTAAAACAGGGGAACACTGAAGCTTTCTTT,CASSLDLKQGNTEAFF
12,NA,TRBV28,NA,TRBJ2-4,TGTGCCAGCTCAGAAGGGGAACGGATTCAGTACTTC,CASSEGERIQYF
14,NA,TRBV6-5,TRBD1,TRBJ1-1,TGTGCCAGCAGTTCTTTTGGGACAGGGGTTGAAGCTTTCTTT,CASSSFGTGVEAFF
14,NA,TRBV11-1,TRBD1,TRBJ1-6,TGTGCCAGCAGCTTACCAGGGGGTCAATCACCCCTCCACTTT,CASSLPGGQSPLHF
14,NA,TRBV9,NA,TRBJ1-2,TGTGCCAGTTCGTTGGGGGGGCCCAACTATGGCTACACCTTC,CASSLGGPNYGYTF
13,NA,TRBV19,NA,TRBJ1-2,TGTGCCAGTAGTATAGGGACTCAGACGGGCTACACCTTC,CASSIGTQTGYTF